Reported below is one T cell receptor (beta chain). Its binding antigen is unknown. One base away there is no much larger clone; base qualities are not given. The sample comes from a study of blood T cell repertoires in COVID-19 (dated by TCRdb to about 2020). A note on the overall study: Collaborator samples came from the United States, Italy and Spain and covered acute and convalescent phases of COVID-19. The repertoires were made available in a free public database intended to serve as a resource for research on the immune response to SARS-CoV-2. Samples were obtained from the ongoing ImmuneRACE study (first 160 participants) and from 1,254 subjects provided by 6 global collaborators. Deeply sampled blood TCRbeta repertoires from subjects exposed to, actively infected with, or recovered from COVID-19 were included in the dataset. The prospective study material was composed of cDNA or gDNA derived from T cells, B-cell-depleted T cells, or PBMCs. HLA class I and class II types, where available, came from metadata supplied by the sample provider rather than from assay-based typing. A de-identified subject ID, COVID-19 status, age in years and sex were almost always included in the sample metadata. Study-level results and caveats: How much clinical and demographic metadata was included differed by source and by participant, and the metadata was provided uncurated.

In the prospective study, participants were 18 to 89 years old, resided in 24 geographic areas of the United States, and were enrolled through a virtual design. To assign participants to cohorts, the prospective study relied on clinical history that participants themselves reported in a screening survey and a study questionnaire. Mobile phlebotomists in the prospective study collected whole blood, serum and a nasopharyngeal or oropharyngeal swab from every participant. Participants in the prospective study had the option to provide additional blood draws and questionnaires over a roughly 2-month period. Prospective study blood samples were shipped either frozen or at room temperature before DNA extraction. TCRbeta CDR3 regions were amplified from genomic DNA using the immunoSEQ Assay, a bias-controlled multiplex PCR. The authors' analysis ran thus. Within the assay, amplification of reference gene primers was used to estimate how many nucleated cells each sample contained. To quantify the absolute abundance of each unique TCRbeta CDR3 rearrangement, sequence reads were collapsed and filtered. For each sample, productive Simpson clonality was calculated as the square root of Simpson's diversity index over productive rearrangements. Not all clones reach the TCRdb copy of this immuneACCESS table, which keeps in-frame sequences only. Checked studies attribute under half of the gap to unresolved V genes and leave the rest unexplained. The V and J calls and clone size are taken from that table; D and trimming were inferred from the DNA. The table for this sample lists around 230,000 clones; around 88% of them were counted only once. Clones ranked in the top ten supply 2% to 2.5% of the sample.

Via the germline V gene, CDR1 is LGHNT and CDR2 FRNRAP. Cut back by 3 bases and 6 bases, the V and J ends lie 18 bases apart. The CDR3 runs 17 residues from the cysteine to the phenylalanine. CDR3 DNA only is kept here, 51 bases in frame from base 1. Sample: PBMCs or T cells enriched from blood (not recorded which). The receptor was isolated from a woman aged 35 to 49 with acute COVID-19. The V gene is TRBV12-5 and the J gene is TRBJ1-6, and TRBD1 may be the D gene, going by 6 matching bases. The CDR3 region reads CASGFLRDKYSNSPLHF. The DNA sequence is as follows: TGTGCTAGTGGTTTCCTCCGGGACAAGTACTCTAATTCACCCCTCCACTTT. The variable domain in full, with residues beyond the CDR3 obtained from the reference TRBV12-5 and TRBJ1-6 genes, is DARVTQTPRHKVTEMGQEVTMRCQPILGHNTVFWYRQTMMQGLELLAYFRNRAPLDDSGMPKDRFSAEMPDATLATLKIQPSEPRDSAVYFCASGFLRDKYSNSPLHFGNGTRLTVT.